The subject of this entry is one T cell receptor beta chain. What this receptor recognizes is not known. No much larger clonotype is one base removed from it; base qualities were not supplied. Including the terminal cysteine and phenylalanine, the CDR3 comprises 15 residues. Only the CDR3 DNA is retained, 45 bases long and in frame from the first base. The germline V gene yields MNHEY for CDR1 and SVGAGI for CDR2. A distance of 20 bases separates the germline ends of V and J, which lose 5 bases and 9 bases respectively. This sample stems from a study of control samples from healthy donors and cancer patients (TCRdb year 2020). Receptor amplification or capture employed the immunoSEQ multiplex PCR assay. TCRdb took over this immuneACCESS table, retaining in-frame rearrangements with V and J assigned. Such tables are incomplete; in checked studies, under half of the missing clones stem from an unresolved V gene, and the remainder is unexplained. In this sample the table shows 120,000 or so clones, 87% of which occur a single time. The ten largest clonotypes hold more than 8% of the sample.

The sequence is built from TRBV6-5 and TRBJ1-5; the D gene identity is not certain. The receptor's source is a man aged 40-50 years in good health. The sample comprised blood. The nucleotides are TGTGCCAGCAGTCCCGGGAGATCCAGAGGTCCGCCCCAGCATTTT. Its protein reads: CASSPGRSRGPPQHF.